Listed below are T cell receptor beta chains from one sample, sequenced in a study of blood T cell repertoires in COVID-19. TCRdb keeps only in-frame clones here, not all; method: immunoSEQ multiplex PCR. The sample holds about 92,000 clones, around 82% seen once. What was sequenced was peripheral blood. These receptors originate from a human donor in a cohort sampled during active COVID-19. CDR3s include the opening cysteine and the closing phenylalanine or tryptophan. The D gene is left open where the match is weak.

v_call: TRBV4-2; d_call: TRBD1; j_call: TRBJ2-2; cdr3_aa: CASSHSGQGMGSDNTGELFF
v_call: TRBV5-1; d_call: TRBD1; j_call: TRBJ2-3; cdr3_aa: CASSLRQGADTQYF
v_call: TRBV21-1; d_call: NA; j_call: TRBJ2-5; cdr3_aa: CASSKWSQESYQETQYF
v_call: TRBV30; d_call: TRBD1; j_call: TRBJ1-4; cdr3_aa: CAWSRDRGPEKLFF
v_call: TRBV6-5; d_call: NA; j_call: TRBJ2-1; cdr3_aa: CASSMESYNEQFF
v_call: TRBV3-1/TRBV3-2; d_call: NA; j_call: TRBJ2-2; cdr3_aa: CASSQDFGELFF
v_call: TRBV5-1; d_call: TRBD1; j_call: TRBJ2-7; cdr3_aa: CASSGGTGGPDEQYF
v_call: TRBV7-3; d_call: TRBD1; j_call: TRBJ1-3; cdr3_aa: CASSFGTGSGNTIYF
v_call: TRBV7-2; d_call: NA; j_call: TRBJ2-3; cdr3_aa: CASSLFGGPPSTDTQYF
v_call: TRBV5-6; d_call: NA; j_call: TRBJ2-2; cdr3_aa: CASRSGRNTGELFF
v_call: TRBV5-1; d_call: NA; j_call: TRBJ1-1; cdr3_aa: CASSLLNPVETEAFF
v_call: TRBV30; d_call: NA; j_call: TRBJ1-4; cdr3_aa: CTWNPWGTDEKLFF
v_call: TRBV19; d_call: NA; j_call: TRBJ1-2; cdr3_aa: CASNSPGLGGYTF
v_call: TRBV4-3; d_call: TRBD1; j_call: TRBJ2-2; cdr3_aa: CASSQDMGQTNTGELFF